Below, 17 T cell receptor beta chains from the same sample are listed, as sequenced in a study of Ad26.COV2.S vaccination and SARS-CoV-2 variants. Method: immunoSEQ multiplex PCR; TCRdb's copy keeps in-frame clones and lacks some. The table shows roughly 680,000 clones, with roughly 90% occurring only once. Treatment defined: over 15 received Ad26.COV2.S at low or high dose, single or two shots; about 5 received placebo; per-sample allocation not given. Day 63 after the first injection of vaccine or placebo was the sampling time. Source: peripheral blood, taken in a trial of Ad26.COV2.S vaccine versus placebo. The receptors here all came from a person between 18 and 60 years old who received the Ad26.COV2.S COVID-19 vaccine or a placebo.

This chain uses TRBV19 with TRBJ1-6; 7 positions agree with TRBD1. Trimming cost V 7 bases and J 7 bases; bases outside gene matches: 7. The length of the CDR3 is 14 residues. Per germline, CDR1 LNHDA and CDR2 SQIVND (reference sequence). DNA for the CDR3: TGTGCCAGTACCATGAGGGACAGAAATTCACCCCTCCACTTT. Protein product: CASTMRDRNSPLHF.

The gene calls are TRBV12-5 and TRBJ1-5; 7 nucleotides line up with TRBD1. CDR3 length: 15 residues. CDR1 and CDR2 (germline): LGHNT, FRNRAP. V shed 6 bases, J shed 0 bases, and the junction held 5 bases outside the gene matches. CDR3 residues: CASGSGQTSNQPQHF. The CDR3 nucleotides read TGTGCTAGTGGCTCGGGACAGACTAGCAATCAGCCCCAGCATTTT.

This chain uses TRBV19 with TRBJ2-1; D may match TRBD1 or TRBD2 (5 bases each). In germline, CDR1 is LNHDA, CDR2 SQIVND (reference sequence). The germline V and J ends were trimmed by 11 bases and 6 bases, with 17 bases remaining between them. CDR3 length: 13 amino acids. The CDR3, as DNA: TGTGCCTCCGGGGTCTCTAGGGGCAATGAGCAGTTCTTC. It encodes CASGVSRGNEQFF. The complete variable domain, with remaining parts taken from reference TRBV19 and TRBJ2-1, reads DGGITQSPKYLFRKEGQNVTLSCEQNLNHDAMYWYRQDPGQGLRLIYYSQIVNDFQKGDIAEGYSVSREKKESFPLTVTSAQKNPTAFYLCASGVSRGNEQFFGPGTRLTVL.

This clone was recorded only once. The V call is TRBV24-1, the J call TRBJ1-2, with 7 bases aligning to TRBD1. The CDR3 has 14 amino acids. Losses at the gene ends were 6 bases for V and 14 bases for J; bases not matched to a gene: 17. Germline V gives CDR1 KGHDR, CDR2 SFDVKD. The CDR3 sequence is CATSSGIRDSLQTF. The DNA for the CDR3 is TGTGCCACCAGTTCTGGGATCCGGGACAGTTTACAGACCTTC.

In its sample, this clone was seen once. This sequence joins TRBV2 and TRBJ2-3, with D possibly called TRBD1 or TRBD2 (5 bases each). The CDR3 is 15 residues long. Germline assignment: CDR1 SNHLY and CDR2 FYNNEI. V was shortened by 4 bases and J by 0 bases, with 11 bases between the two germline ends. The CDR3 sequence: CASSGKGTSTDTQYF. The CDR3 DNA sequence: TGTGCCAGCAGTGGTAAAGGGACGAGCACAGATACGCAGTATTTT.

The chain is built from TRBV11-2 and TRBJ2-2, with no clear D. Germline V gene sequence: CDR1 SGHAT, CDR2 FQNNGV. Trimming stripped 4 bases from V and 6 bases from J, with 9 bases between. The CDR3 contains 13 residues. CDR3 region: CASSYVEAGELFF. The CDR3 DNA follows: TGTGCCAGCAGCTACGTCGAGGCCGGGGAGCTGTTTTTT.

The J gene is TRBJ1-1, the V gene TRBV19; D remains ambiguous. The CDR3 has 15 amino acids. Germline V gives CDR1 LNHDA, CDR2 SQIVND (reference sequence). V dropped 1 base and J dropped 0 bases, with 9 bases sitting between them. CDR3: CASSIAGLMNTEAFF. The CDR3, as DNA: TGTGCCAGTAGTATAGCAGGCCTGATGAACACTGAAGCTTTCTTT.

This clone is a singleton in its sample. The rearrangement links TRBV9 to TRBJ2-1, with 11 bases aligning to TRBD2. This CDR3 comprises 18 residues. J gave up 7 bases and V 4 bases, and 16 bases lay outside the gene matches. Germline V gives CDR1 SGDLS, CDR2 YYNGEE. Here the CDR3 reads CASSTRPPTTSGGNEQFF. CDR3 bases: TGTGCCAGCAGCACCCGACCCCCCACTACTAGCGGGGGTAATGAGCAGTTCTTC.

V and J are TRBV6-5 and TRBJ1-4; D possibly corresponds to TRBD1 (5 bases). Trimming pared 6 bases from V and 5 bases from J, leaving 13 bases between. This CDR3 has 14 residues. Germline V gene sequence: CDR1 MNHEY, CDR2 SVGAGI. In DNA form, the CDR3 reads TGTGCCAGCAGGTACAGGTTTGTGAATGAAAAACTGTTTTTT. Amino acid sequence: CASRYRFVNEKLFF.

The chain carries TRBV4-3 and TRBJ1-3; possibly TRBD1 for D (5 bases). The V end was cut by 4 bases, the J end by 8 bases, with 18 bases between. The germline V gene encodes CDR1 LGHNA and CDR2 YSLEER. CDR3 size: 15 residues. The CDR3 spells CASSRRDGTGDTIYF. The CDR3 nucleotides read TGCGCCAGCAGCCGAAGGGACGGGACGGGGGACACCATATATTTT.

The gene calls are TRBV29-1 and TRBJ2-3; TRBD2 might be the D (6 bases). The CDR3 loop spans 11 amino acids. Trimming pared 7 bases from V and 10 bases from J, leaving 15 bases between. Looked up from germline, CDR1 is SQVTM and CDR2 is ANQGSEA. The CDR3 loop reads CSGGTSRAQYF. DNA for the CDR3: TGCAGCGGCGGGACTTCGCGTGCGCAGTATTTT.

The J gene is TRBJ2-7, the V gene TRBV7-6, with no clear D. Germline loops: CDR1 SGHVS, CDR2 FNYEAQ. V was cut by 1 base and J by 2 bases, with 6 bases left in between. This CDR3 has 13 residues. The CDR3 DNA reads TGTGCCAGCAGCTTAGACAGCACCTACGAGCAGTACTTC. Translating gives CASSLDSTYEQYF.

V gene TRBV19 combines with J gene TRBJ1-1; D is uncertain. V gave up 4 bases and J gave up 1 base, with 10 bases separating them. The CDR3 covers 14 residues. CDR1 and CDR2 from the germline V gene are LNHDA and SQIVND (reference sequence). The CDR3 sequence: CASSKMTGNTEAFF. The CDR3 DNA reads TGTGCCAGTAGTAAAATGACGGGGAACACTGAAGCTTTCTTT.

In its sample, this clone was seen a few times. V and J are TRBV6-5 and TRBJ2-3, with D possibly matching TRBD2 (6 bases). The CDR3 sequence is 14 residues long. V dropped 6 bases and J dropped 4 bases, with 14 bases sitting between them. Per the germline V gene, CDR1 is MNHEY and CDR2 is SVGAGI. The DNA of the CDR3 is TGTGCCAGCAGAGGCTCGGGAGACGCAGATACGCAGTATTTT. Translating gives CASRGSGDADTQYF.

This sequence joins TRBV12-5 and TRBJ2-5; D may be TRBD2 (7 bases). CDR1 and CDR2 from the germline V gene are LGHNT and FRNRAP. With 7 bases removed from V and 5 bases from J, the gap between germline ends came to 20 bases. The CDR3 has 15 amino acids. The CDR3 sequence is CASVHGGGGLETQYF. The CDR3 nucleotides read TGTGCTAGTGTCCATGGAGGGGGGGGGCTGGAGACCCAGTACTTC.

CDR3 DNA sequence: TGCGCCAGCAGCCAAGGACAGGGGCAAGCTTTCTTT. Translation gives CASSQGQGQAFF. The chain joins TRBV4-1 to TRBJ1-1, with 8 bases fitting TRBD1. Trimming cost V 1 base and J 9 bases; bases outside gene matches: 1. CDR3 length: 12 amino acids. Germline lookup yields CDR1 MGHRA and CDR2 YSYEKL.

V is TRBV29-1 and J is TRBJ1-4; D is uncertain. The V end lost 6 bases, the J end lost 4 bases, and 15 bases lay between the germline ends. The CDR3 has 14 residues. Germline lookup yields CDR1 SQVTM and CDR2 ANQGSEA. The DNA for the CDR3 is TGCAGCGTCAGTGCCCCGGGAAATAATGAAAAACTGTTTTTT. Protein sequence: CSVSAPGNNEKLFF.